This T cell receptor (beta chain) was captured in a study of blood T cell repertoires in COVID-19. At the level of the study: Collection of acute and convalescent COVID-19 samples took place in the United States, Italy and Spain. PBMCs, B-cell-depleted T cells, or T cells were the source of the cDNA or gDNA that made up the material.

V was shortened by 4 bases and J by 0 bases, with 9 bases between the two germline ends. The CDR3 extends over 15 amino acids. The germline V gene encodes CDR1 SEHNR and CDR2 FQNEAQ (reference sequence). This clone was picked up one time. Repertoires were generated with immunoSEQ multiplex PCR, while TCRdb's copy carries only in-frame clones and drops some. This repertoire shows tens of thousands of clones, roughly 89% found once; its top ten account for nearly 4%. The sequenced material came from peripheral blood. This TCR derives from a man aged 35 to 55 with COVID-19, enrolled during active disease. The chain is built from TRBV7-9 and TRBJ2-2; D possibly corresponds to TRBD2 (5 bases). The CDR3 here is CASSSDWANTGELFF. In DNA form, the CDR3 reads TGTGCCAGCAGCTCGGACTGGGCGAACACCGGGGAGCTGTTTTTT.